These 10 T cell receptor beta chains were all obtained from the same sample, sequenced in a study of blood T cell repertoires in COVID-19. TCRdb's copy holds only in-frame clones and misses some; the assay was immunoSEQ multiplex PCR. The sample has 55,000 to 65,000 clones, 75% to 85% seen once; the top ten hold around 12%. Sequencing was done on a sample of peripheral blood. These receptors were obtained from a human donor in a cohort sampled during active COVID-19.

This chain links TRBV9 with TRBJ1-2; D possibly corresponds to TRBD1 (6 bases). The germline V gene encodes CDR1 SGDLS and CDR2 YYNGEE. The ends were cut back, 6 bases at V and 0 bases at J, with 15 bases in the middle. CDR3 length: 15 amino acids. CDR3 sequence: CASNPPGQTNYGYTF. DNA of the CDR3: TGTGCCAGCAACCCCCCAGGACAGACTAACTATGGCTACACCTTC. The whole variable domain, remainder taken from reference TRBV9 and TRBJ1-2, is DSGVTQTPKHLITATGQRVTLRCSPRSGDLSVYWYQQSLDQGLQFLIQYYNGEERAKGNILERFSAQQFPDLHSELNLSSLELGDSALYFCASNPPGQTNYGYTFGSGTRLTVV.

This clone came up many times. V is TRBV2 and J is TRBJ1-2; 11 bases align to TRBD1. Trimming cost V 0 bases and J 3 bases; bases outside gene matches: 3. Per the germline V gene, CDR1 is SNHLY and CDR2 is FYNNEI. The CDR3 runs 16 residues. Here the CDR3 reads CASSEAGQGADYGYTF. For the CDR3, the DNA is TGTGCCAGCAGTGAAGCAGGACAGGGGGCGGACTATGGCTACACCTTC.

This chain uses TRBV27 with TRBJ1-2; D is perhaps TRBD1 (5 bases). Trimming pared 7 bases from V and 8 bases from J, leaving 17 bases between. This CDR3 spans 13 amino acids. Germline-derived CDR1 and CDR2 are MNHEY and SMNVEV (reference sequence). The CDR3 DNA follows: TGTGCCAGCACCCCCTACGGGGGAGGGGGCTACACCTTC. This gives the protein CASTPYGGGGYTF.

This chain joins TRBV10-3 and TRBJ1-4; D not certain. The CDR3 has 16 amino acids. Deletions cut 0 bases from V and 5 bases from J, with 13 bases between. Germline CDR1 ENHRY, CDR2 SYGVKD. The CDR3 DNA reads TGTGCCATCAGTGAGTCGAGGGCAGCGGGGAATGAAAAACTGTTTTTT. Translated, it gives CAISESRAAGNEKLFF.

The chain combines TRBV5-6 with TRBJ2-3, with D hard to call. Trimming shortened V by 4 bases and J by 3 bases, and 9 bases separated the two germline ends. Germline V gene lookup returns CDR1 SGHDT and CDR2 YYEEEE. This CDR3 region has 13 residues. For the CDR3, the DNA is TGTGCCAGCAGCATAGCCCCGACAGATACGCAGTATTTT. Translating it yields CASSIAPTDTQYF.

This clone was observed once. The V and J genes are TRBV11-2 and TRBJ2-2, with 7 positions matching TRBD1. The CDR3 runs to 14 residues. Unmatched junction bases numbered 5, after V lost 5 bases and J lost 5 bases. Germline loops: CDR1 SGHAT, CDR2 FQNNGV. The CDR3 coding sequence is TGTGCCAGCAGCCGACAGGGCCGGACCGGGGAGCTGTTTTTT. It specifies CASSRQGRTGELFF.

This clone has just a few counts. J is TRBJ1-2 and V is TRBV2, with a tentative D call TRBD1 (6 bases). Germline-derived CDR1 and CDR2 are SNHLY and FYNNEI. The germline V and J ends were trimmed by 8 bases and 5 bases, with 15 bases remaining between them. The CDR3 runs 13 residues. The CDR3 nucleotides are TGTGCCAGCGTCGGGGGGCTACGTTATGGCTACACCTTC. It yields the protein CASVGGLRYGYTF.

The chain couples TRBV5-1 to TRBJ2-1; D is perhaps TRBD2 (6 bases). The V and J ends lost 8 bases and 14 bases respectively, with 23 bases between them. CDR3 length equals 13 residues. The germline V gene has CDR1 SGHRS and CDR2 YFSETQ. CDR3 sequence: CASTPGGPAGKFF. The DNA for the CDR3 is TGCGCCAGTACGCCCGGTGGGCCGGCGGGAAAGTTCTTC.

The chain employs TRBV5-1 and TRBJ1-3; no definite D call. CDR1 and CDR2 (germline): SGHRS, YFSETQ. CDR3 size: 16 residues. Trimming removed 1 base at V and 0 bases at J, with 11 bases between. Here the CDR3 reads CASSLLGPNSGNTIYF. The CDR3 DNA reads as TGCGCCAGCAGCTTGCTGGGCCCCAACTCTGGAAACACCATATATTTT.

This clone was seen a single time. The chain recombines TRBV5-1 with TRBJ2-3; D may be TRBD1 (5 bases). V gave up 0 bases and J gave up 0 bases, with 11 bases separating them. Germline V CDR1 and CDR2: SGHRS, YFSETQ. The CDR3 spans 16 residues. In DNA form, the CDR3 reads TGCGCCAGCAGCTTGGATGGGGCAGGAAGCACAGATACGCAGTATTTT. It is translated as CASSLDGAGSTDTQYF. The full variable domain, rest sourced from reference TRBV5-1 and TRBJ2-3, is KAGVTQTPRYLIKTRGQQVTLSCSPISGHRSVSWYQQTPGQGLQFLFEYFSETQRNKGNFPGRFSGRQFSNSRSEMNVSTLELGDSALYLCASSLDGAGSTDTQYFGPGTRLTVL.